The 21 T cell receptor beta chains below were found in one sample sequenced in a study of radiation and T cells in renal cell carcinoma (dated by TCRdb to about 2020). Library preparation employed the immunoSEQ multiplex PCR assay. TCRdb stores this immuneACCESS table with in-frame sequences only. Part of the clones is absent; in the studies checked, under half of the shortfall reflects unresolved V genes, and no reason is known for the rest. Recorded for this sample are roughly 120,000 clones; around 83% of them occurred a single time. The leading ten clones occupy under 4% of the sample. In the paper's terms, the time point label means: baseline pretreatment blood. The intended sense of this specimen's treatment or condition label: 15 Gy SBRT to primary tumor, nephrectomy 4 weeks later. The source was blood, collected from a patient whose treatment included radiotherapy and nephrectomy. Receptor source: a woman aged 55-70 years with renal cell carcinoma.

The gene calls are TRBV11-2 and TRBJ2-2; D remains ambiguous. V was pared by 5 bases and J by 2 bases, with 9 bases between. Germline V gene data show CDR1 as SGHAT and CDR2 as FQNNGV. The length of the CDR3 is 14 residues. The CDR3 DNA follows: TGTGCCAGCAGCCCGATATCAAACACCGGGGAGCTGTTTTTT. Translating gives CASSPISNTGELFF.

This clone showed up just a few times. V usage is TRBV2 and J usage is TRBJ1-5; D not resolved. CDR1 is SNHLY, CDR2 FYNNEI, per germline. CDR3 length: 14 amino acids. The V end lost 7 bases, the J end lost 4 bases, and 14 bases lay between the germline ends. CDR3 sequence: CASTQETRNQPQHF. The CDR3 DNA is TGTGCCAGCACCCAGGAGACCCGTAATCAGCCCCAGCATTTT.

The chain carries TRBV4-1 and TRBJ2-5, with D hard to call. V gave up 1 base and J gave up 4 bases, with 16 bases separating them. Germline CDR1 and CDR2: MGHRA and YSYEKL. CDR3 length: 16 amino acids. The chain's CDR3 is CASSQGSSLRGETQYF. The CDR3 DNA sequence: TGCGCCAGCAGCCAAGGAAGTAGTTTACGAGGAGAGACCCAGTACTTC.

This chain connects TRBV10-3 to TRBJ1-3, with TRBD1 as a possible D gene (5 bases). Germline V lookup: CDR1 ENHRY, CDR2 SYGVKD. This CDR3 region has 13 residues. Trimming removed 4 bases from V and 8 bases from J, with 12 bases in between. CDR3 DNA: TGTGCCATCAGTGGGACACCGGGGGACACCATATATTTT. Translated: CAISGTPGDTIYF.

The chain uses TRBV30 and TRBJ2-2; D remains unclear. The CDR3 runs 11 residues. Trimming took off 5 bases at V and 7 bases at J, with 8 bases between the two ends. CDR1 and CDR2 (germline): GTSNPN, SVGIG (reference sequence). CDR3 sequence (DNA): TGTGCCTGGGGGCCGGGCGGGGAGCTGTTTTTT. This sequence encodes CAWGPGGELFF.

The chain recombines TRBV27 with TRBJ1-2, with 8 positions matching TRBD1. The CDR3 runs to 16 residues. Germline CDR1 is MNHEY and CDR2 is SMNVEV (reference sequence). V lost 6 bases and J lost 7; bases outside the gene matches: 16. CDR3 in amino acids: CASRKIRDQGAGGYTF. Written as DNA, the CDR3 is TGTGCCAGCAGGAAGATCCGGGACCAGGGGGCAGGTGGCTACACCTTC.

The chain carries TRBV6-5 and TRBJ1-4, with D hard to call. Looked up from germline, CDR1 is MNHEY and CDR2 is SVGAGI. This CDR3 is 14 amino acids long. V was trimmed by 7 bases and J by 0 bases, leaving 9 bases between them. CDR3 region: CASKDDSTNEKLFF. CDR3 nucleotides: TGTGCCAGCAAGGACGATTCAACTAATGAAAAACTGTTTTTT.

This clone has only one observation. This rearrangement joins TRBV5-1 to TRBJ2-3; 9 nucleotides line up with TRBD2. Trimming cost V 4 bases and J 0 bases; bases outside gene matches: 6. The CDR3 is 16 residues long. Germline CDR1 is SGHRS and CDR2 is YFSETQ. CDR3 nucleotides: TGCGCCAGCAGCGGACTAGCGCAAACTAGCACAGATACGCAGTATTTT. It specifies CASSGLAQTSTDTQYF.

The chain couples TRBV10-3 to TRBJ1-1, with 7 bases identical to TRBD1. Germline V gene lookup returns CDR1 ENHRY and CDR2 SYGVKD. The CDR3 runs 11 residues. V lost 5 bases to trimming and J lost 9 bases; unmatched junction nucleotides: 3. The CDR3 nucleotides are TGTGCCATCAGTCGGGACAGCCAAGCTTTCTTT. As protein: CAISRDSQAFF.

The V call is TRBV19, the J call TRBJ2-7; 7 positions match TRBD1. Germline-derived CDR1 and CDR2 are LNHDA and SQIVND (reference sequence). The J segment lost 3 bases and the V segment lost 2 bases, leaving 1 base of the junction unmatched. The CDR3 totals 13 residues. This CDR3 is CASSIQGDYEQYF. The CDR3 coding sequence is TGTGCCAGTAGTATACAGGGGGACTACGAGCAGTACTTC.

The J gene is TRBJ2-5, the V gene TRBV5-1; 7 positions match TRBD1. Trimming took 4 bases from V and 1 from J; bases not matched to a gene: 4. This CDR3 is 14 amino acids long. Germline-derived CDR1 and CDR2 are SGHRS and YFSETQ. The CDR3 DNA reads TGCGCCAGCAGCCAACAGGGGATCCAAGAGACCCAGTACTTC. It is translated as CASSQQGIQETQYF.

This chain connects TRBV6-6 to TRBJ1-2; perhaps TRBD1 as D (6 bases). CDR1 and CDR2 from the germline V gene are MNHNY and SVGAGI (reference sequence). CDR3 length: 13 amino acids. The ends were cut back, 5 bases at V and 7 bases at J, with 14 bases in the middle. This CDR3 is CASSRGAGGGYTF. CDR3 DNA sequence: TGTGCCAGCAGTAGGGGGGCCGGCGGTGGCTACACCTTC.

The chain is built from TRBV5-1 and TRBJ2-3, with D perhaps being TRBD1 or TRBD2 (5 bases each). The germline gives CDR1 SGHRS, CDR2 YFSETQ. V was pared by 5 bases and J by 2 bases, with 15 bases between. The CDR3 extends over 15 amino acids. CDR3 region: CASSTSGSSTDTQYF. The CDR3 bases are TGCGCCAGCAGTACGTCAGGGAGCTCCACAGATACGCAGTATTTT.

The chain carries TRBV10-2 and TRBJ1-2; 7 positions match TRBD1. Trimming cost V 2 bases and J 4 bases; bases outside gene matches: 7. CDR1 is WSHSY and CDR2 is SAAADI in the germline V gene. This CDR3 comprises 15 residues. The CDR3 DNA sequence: TGCGCCAGCAGTGAGATTCAGGGGGACGGCTATGGCTACACCTTC. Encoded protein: CASSEIQGDGYGYTF.

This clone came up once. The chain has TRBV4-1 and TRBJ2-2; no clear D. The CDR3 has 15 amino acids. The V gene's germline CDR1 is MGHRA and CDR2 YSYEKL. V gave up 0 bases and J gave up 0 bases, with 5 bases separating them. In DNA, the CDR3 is TGCGCCAGCAGCCAAGAACAGACGAACACCGGGGAGCTGTTTTTT. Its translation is CASSQEQTNTGELFF.

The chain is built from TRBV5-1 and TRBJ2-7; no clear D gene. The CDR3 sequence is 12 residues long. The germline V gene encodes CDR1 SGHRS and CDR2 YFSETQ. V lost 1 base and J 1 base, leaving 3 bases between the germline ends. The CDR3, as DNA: TGCGCCAGCAGCTTGACGTCCTACGAGCAGTACTTC. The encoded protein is CASSLTSYEQYF.

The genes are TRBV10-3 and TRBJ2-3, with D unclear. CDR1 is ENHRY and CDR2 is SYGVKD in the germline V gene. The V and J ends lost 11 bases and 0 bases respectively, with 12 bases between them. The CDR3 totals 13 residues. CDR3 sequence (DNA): TGTGCCGTCCTCTCAGAGAGCACAGATACGCAGTATTTT. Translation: CAVLSESTDTQYF.

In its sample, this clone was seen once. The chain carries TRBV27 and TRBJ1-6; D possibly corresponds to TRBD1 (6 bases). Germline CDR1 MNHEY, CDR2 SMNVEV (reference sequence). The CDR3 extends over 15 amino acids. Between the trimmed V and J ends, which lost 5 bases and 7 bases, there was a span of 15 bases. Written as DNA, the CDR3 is TGTGCCAGCAGTGAGGCACAGGGTTGGAATTCACCCCTCCACTTT. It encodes CASSEAQGWNSPLHF.

CDR3 loop: CASRERGRLQGYTF. The DNA for the CDR3 is TGTGCCAGCAGGGAAAGGGGCAGGCTACAGGGCTACACCTTC. The chain has TRBV27 and TRBJ1-2; a possible D gene is TRBD1 (5 bases). Germline V gene lookup returns CDR1 MNHEY and CDR2 SMNVEV (reference sequence). The V end was cut by 6 bases, the J end by 8 bases, with 19 bases between. The CDR3 has 14 residues.

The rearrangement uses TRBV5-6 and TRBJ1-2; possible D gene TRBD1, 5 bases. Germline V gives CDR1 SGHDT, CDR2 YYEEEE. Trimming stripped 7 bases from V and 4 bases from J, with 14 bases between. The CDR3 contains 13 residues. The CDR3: CASYTGRTYGYTF. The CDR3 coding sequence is TGTGCCAGCTACACGGGACGAACCTATGGCTACACCTTC.

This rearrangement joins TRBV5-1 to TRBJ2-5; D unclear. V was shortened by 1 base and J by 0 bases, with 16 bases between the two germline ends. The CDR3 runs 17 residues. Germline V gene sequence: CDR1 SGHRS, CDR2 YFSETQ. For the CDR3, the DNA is TGCGCCAGCAGCTTGAGTGACTTCCCCCTTCACCAAGAGACCCAGTACTTC. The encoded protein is CASSLSDFPLHQETQYF.